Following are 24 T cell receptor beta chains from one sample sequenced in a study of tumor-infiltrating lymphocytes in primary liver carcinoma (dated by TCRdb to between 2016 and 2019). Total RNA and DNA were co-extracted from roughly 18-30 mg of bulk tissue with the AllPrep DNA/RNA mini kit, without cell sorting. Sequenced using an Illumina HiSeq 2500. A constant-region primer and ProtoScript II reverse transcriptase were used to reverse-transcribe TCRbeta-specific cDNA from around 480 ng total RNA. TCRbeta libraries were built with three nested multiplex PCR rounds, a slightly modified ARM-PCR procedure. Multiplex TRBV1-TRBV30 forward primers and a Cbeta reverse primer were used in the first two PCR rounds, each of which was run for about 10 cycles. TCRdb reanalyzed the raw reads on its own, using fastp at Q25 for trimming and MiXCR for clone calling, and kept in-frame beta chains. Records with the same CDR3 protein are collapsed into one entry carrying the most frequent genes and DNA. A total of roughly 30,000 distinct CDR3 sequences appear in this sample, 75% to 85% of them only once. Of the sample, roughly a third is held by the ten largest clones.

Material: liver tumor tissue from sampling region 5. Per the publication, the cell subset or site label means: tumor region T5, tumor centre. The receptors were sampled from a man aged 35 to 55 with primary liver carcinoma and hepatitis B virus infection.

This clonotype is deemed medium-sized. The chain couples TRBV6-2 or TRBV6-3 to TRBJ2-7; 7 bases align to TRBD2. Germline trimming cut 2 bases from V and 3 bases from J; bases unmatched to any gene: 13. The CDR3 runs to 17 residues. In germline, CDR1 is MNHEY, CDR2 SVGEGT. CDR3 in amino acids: CASSYPSLAETYYEQYF. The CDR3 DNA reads TGTGCCAGCAGTTACCCCAGTCTAGCGGAAACTTACTACGAGCAGTACTTC.

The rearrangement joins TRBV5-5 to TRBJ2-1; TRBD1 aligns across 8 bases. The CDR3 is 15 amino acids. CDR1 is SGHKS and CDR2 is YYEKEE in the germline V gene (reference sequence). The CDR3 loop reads CISGPGQGSYNEQFF. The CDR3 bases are TGTATCAGCGGCCCTGGACAGGGTTCATACAATGAGCAGTTCTTC.

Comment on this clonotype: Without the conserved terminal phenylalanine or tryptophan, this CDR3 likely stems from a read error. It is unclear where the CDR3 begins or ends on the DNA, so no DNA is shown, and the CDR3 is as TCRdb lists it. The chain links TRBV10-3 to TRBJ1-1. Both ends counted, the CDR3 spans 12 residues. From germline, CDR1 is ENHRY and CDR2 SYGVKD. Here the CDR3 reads CAISERGTEDFV.

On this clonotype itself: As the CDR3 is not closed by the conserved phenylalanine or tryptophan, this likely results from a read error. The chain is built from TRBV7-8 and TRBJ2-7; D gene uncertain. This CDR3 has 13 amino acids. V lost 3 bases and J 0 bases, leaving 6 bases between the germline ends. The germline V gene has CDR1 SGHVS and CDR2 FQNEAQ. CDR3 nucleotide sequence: TGTGCCAGCAGCTTTGACTCCTCCTACGAGCAGTACCTC. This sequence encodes CASSFDSSYEQYL.

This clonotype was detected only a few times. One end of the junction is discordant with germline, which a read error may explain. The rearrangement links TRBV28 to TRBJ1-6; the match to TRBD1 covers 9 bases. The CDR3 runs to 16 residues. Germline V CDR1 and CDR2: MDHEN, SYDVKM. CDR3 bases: TGTGTCAGCAGGACGTATCACAGGGGGCCTGATTCACCCCTCCACTTT. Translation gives CVSRTYHRGPDSPLHF.

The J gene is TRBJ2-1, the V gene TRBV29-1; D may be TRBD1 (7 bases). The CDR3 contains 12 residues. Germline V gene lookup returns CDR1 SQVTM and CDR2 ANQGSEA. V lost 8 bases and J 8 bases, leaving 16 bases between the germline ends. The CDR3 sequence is CSPRQGGDEQFF. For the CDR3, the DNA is TGCAGCCCCCGACAGGGAGGTGATGAGCAGTTCTTC.

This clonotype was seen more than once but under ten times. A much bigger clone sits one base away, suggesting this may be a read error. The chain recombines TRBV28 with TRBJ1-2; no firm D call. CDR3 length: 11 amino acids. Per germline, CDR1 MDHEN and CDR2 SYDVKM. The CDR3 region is CTSSSSLGYTF. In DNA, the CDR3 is TGTACCAGCAGTTCCTCCCTTGGCTACACCTTC.

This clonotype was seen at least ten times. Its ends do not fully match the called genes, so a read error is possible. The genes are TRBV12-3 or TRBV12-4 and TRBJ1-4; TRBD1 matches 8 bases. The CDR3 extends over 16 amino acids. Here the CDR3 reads CASSLQGERVNEKLLF. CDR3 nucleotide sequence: TGTGCCAGCAGTCTACAGGGGGAACGCGTGAATGAAAAACTGCTTTTT.

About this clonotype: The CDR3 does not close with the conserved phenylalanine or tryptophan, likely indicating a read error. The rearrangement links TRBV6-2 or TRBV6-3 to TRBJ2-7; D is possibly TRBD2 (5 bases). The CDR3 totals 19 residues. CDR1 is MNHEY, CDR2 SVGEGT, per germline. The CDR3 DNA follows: TGTGCCAGCAGTTACTCGATCGAAGGTAGCGAGATGGGCTCCTACGATCAGTACTTA. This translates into CASSYSIEGSEMGSYDQYL.

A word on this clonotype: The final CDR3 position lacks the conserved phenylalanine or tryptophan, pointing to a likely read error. CDR3 loop: CASGQAIGQTSYNSPLHL. The CDR3 DNA reads as TGCGCCAGCGGCCAAGCAATAGGACAGACCTCCTATAATTCACCCCTCCACCTT. V usage is TRBV4-1 and J usage is TRBJ1-6; tentative D call: TRBD1 (6 bases). This CDR3 is built from 18 residues. The germline V gene encodes CDR1 MGHRA and CDR2 YSYEKL.

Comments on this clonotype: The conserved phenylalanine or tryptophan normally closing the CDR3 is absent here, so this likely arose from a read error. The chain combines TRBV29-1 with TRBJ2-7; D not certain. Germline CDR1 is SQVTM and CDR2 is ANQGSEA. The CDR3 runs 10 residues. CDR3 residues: CSIEDGQQYS. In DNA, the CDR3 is TGCAGCATTGAAGACGGCCAGCAGTACTCC.

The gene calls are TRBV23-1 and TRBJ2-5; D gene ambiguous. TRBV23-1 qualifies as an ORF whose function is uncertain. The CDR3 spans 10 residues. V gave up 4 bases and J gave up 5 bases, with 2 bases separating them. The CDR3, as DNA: TGCGCCAGCAGTCGGGAGACCCAGTACTTC. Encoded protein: CASSRETQYF.

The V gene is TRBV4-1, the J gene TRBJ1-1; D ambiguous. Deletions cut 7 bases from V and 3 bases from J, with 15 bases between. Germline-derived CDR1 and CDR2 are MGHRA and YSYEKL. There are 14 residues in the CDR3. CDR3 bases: TGCGCCAGCAACCCACTCTCAAAAGACACTGAAGCTTTCTTT. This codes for CASNPLSKDTEAFF.

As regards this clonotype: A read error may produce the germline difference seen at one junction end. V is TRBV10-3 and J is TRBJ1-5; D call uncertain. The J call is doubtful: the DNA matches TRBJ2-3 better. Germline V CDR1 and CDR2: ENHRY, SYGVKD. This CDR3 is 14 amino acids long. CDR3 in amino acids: CVISESWQDQPQYF. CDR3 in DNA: TGCGTCATCAGTGAGTCTTGGCAGGATCAGCCCCAGTATTTT.

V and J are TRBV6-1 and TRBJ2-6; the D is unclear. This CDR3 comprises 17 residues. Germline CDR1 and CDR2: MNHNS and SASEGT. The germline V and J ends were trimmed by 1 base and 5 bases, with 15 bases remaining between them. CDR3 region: CASSEGLALGRANVLTF. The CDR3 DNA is TGTGCCAGCAGTGAAGGACTGGCCTTGGGCAGGGCCAACGTCCTGACTTTC.

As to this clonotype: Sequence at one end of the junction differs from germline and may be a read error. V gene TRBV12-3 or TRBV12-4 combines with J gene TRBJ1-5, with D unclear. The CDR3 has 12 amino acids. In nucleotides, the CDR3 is TGTGCCAGCAGTATAGGTGATCAGCCCCAGCATTTC. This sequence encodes CASSIGDQPQHF.

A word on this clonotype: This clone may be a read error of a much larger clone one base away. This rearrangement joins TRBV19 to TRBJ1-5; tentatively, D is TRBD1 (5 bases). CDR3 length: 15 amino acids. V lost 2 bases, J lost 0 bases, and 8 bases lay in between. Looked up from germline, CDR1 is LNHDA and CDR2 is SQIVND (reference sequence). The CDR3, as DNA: TGTGCCAGTAGTATAAGGGGTGATAGCAATCAGCCCCAGCATTTT. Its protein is CASSIRGDSNQPQHF. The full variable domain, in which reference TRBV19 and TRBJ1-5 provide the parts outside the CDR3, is DGGITQSPKYLFRKEGQNVTLSCEQNLNHDAMYWYRQDPGQGLRLIYYSQIVNDFQKGDIAEGYSVSREKKESFPLTVTSAQKNPTAFYLCASSIRGDSNQPQHFGDGTRLSIL.

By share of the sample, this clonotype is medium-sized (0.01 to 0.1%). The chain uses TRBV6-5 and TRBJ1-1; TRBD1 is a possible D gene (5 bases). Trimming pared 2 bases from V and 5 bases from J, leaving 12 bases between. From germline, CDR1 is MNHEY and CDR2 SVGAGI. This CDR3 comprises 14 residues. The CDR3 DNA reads TGTGCCAGCAGTTACGGGGGGACGTCGACTGAAGCTTTCTTT. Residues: CASSYGGTSTEAFF.

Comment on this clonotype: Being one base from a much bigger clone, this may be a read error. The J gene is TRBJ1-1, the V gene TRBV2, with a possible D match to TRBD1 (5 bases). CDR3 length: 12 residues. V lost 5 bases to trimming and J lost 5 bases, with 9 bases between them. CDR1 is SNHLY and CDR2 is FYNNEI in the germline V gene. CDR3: CASSSRDTEAFF. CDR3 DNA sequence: TGTGCCAGCAGTTCCAGGGATACTGAAGCTTTCTTT. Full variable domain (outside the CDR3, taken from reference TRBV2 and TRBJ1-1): EPEVTQTPSHQVTQMGQEVILRCVPISNHLYFYWYRQILGQKVEFLVSFYNNEISEKSEIFDDQFSVERPDGSNFTLKIRSTKLEDSAMYFCASSSRDTEAFFGQGTRLTVV.

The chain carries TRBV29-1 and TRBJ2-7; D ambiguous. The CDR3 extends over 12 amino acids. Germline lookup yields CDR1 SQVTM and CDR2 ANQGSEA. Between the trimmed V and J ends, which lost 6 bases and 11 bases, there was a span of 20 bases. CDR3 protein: CSVFSNSYKEYF. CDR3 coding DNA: TGCAGCGTATTCAGCAACTCCTACAAGGAGTACTTC.

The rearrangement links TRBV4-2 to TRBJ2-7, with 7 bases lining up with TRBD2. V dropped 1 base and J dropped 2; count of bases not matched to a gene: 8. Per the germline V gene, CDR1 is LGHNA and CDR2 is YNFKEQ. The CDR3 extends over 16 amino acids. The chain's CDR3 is CASSQGASGVAYEQYF. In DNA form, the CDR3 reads TGTGCCAGCAGCCAAGGGGCCAGCGGGGTTGCCTACGAGCAGTACTTC.

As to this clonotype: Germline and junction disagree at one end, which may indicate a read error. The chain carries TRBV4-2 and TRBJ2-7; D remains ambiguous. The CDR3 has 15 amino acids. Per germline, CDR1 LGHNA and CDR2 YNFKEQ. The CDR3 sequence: CASSQLVGDQYEQYF. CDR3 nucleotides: TGTGCCAGCAGCCAATTAGTGGGTGATCAATACGAGCAGTATTTC.

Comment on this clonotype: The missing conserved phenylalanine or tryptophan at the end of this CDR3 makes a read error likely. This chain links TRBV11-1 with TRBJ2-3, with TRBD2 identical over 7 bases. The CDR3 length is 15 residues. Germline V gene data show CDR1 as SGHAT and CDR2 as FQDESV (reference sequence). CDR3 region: CANSPGLAGADTQYS. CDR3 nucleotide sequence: TGTGCCAACAGCCCGGGACTGGCGGGAGCAGATACGCAGTATTCT.

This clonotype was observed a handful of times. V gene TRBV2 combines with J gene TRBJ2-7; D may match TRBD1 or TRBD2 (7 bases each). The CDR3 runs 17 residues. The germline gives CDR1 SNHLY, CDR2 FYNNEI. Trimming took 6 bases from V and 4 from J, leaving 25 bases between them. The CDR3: CASRGTESWEGRYEQYF. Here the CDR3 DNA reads TGTGCCAGCAGGGGGACAGAGTCCTGGGAGGGTCGGTACGAGCAGTACTTC.